This T cell receptor beta chain appears in the sequencing data of a study of early stage breast cancer tumors. The overall study: ER+/PR+/HER2- status applied to twelve of 16 invasive breast tumors.

On this clone itself: As yet, its antigen is unknown.

The CDR3 extends over 11 amino acids. The germline gives CDR1 SGHKS, CDR2 YYEKEE (reference sequence). V gave up 4 bases and J gave up 9 bases, with 11 bases separating them. The protocol was immunoSEQ multiplex PCR, while the TCRdb copy is restricted to in-frame clones and leaves out a portion. The sample contains 40,000 to 60,000 clones, around 83% of which appear only once. Findings and limits, study-wide: Most shared enriched TCRB sequences were commonly generated ones. Chain pairing and CD4, CD8 or FOXP3 expression were not captured. Compared with adjacent normal breast tissue, tumors showed 2 to 2.5-fold greater T cell density and higher clonality.

The receptor comes from a person aged 45 to 59 with breast cancer. The chain employs TRBV5-5 and TRBJ2-7; TRBD1 is a possible D gene (7 bases). Material for sequencing was blood. CDR3 nucleotide sequence: TGTGCCAGCAGCAACCAGGGGGGGCAGTACTTC. Translation: CASSNQGGQYF.